This T cell receptor beta chain stems from a study of CD8+CD57+ T cells in acquired aplastic anemia. Study background: DNA per sorted CD4+ or CD8+ sample ranged about 0.2 to 30 ug, averaging roughly 3.2 ug.

Germline V gene data show CDR1 as MGHDK and CDR2 as SYGVNS. Deletions cut 6 bases from V and 1 base from J, with 10 bases between. The CDR3 is 14 amino acids. Profiles of TCR beta VDJ and CDR3 were generated from a genomic DNA template. TCRdb re-called the reads through MiXCR, storing one row per CDR3 protein. The sample has approximately 470,000 distinct CDR3 sequences, less than 35% seen once. This clonotype has more than one count but fewer than ten. Sequencing was done on patients that had shown CD8+CD57+ cell expansion by flow cytometry. This receptor was taken from a human donor with aplastic anemia. The sample taken for sequencing was sorted CD4+, CD8+, or CD8+CD57+ T cells (not recorded which) from PBMCs. The gene calls are TRBV25-1 and TRBJ1-5, with a tentative D call TRBD1 (5 bases). DNA for the CDR3: TGTGCCAGCAGCCACGCAGGGAGCAATCAGCCCCAGCATTTT. Its protein is CASSHAGSNQPQHF. Full variable domain (rest looked up from reference TRBV25-1 and TRBJ1-5): EADIYQTPRYLVIGTGKKITLECSQTMGHDKMYWYQQDPGMELHLIHYSYGVNSTEKGDLSSESTVSRIRTEHFPLTLESARPSHTSQYLCASSHAGSNQPQHFGDGTRLSIL.